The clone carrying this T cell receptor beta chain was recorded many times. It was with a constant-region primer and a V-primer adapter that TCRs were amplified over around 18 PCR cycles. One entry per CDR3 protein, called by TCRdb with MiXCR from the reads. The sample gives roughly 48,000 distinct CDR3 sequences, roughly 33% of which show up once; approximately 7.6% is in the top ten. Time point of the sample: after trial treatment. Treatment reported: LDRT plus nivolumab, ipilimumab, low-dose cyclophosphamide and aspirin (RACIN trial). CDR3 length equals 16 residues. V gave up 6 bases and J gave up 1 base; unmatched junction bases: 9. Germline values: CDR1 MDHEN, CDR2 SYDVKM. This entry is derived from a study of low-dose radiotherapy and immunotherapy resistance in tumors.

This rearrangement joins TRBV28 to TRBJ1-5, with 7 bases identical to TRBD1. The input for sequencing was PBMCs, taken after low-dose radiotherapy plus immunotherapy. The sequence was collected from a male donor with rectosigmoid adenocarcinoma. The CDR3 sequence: CASRTAETGSNQPQHF. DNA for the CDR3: TGTGCCAGCAGAACCGCCGAGACAGGGAGCAATCAGCCCCAGCATTTT.